This T cell receptor beta chain was obtained from a study of shared clonotypes between healthy human individuals. Broader study findings: Sequencing of the sorted subsets was shown by rarefaction to be incomplete despite large depth. Sample collection involved blood only; tissue repertoires are likely different.

The method was immunoSEQ multiplex PCR; TCRdb's version includes in-frame clones alone and lacks a portion of them. The sample lists about a million clones; 65% to 75% were seen once. Deletions cut 4 bases from V and 7 bases from J, with 19 bases between. This CDR3 has 15 amino acids. Germline values: CDR1 SGHAT, CDR2 FQNNGV. Healthy and HIV-negative, the adult donors had no recent acute infections or vaccinations. Into CD45RA+ naive and CD45RA-negative memory subsets, the CD4+ cells were split. Of note for this clone: Its cognate antigen is unknown.

The chain joins TRBV11-2 to TRBJ1-2, with TRBD1 as a possible D gene (5 bases). This sequence originates from a young man in good health. Material: memory CD4+ T cells sorted from blood. Documented subset: CD45RA-negative fraction. The DNA for the CDR3 is TGTGCCAGCAGCTCTCCGGGACGGGCTATCGCTGGCTACACCTTC. This sequence encodes CASSSPGRAIAGYTF.